Listed below are T cell receptor beta chains from one sample, sequenced in a study of T cells in Graves' hyperthyroidism and ophthalmopathy. TCRdb independently ran MiXCR on the multiplex PCR reads; one entry per CDR3 protein. The sample lists more than 300,000 distinct CDR3 sequences, 15% to 20% occurring once. Source material: blood. These receptor sequences come from a woman in her 30s with Graves' hyperthyroidism that later progressed to Graves' ophthalmopathy. The CDR3 runs from the conserved cysteine through the conserved F or W. A D gene is named only where the DNA matches it firmly. Clone size is stated in some rows and not others, as once, few, many or a class when expanded.

>TRBV3-1|TRBJ1-3|11|NA|many
CASSEDYTIYF
TGTGCCAGCAGCGAAGATTACACCATATATTTT
>TRBV12-3/TRBV12-4|TRBJ2-1|11|TRBD2|many
CASRRTSEQFF
TGTGCCAGCAGGCGGACTAGCGAGCAGTTCTTC
>TRBV5-1|TRBJ2-7|17|TRBD1|many
CASSYLGGGQDLSEQYF
TGCGCCAGCAGCTATTTAGGAGGAGGACAGGACCTCTCCGAGCAGTACTTC
>TRBV5-1|TRBJ1-1|14|NA|many
CASSLEPGQGQAFF
TGCGCCAGCAGCTTGGAGCCGGGTCAGGGTCAAGCTTTCTTT
>TRBV12-5|TRBJ1-5|17|NA|NA
CASGPGVGEVMNQPQHF
TGTGCTAGTGGTCCGGGGGTGGGGGAAGTGATGAATCAGCCCCAGCATTTT
>TRBV11-2|TRBJ2-3|13|NA|many
CASSLGVTDTQYF
TGTGCCAGCAGCTTAGGGGTCACAGATACGCAGTATTTT
>TRBV12-3/TRBV12-4|TRBJ1-5|13|NA|many
CASSFGGPPSQHF
TGTGCCAGCAGTTTTGGAGGCCCACCGTCCCAGCATTTT
>TRBV4-1|TRBJ2-7|13|NA|NA
CASSHAEVHEQYF
TGCGCCAGCAGCCACGCCGAAGTCCACGAGCAGTACTTC
>TRBV12-3/TRBV12-4|TRBJ2-5|16|TRBD2|many
CASSLDAAGGQETQYF
TGTGCCAGCAGTTTAGACGCAGCGGGAGGGCAGGAGACCCAGTACTTC
>TRBV29-1|TRBJ1-1|16|NA|NA
CSVAPVGWPRGTEAFF
TGCAGCGTCGCCCCCGTTGGTTGGCCGAGGGGGACTGAAGCTTTCTTT
>TRBV28|TRBJ1-5|15|TRBD1|many
CASSRDRAPRQPQHF
TGTGCCAGCAGTAGAGACAGGGCACCCCGGCAGCCCCAGCATTTT
>TRBV15|TRBJ2-5|14|NA|many
CATSGGANQETQYF
TGTGCCACCTCGGGTGGGGCGAATCAAGAGACCCAGTACTTC
>TRBV5-1|TRBJ2-7|15|NA|few
CASSLKSTSFDEQYF
TGCGCCAGCAGCTTGAAGTCTACTAGCTTCGACGAGCAGTACTTC
>TRBV19|TRBJ2-3|14|NA|NA
CASSMGSGADTQYF
TGTGCCAGTAGTATGGGATCAGGTGCAGATACGCAGTATTTT
>TRBV6-2/TRBV6-3|TRBJ1-6|16|NA|few
CASSSLASSYNSPLHF
TGTGCCAGCAGTTCCTTGGCGAGCTCCTATAATTCACCCCTCCACTTT
>TRBV19|TRBJ1-3|14|NA|NA
CASQQVISGNTIYF
TGTGCCAGTCAACAGGTCATCTCTGGAAACACCATATATTTT
>TRBV7-2|TRBJ2-5|19|NA|NA
CASSSLWRGRTQQQETQYF
TGTGCCAGCAGCTCCCTATGGAGGGGTCGGACCCAGCAACAAGAGACCCAGTACTTC
>TRBV12-3/TRBV12-4|TRBJ2-5|14|TRBD1|once
CASGPGQGQETQYF
TGTGCCAGCGGGCCGGGACAGGGGCAAGAGACCCAGTACTTC
>TRBV28|TRBJ2-7|18|TRBD1|many
CASSLDRGEGLNLYEQYF
TGTGCCAGCAGTCTGGACAGGGGCGAGGGCCTTAATCTCTACGAGCAGTACTTC
>TRBV28|TRBJ1-1|14|NA|many
CASSLPGQNTEAFF
TGTGCCAGCAGTTTACCCGGACAGAACACTGAAGCTTTCTTT
>TRBV5-1|TRBJ2-3|14|NA|NA
CASKGRQGTDTQYF
TGCGCCAGCAAAGGTCGGCAGGGCACAGATACGCAGTATTTT
>TRBV11-3|TRBJ2-5|15|NA|NA
CASSLARAVQETQYF
TGTGCCAGCAGCTTAGCCAGGGCAGTCCAAGAGACCCAGTACTTC
>TRBV4-1|TRBJ2-7|15|TRBD1|few
CASSLGTGLTYEQYF
TGCGCCAGCAGCCTAGGGACAGGCCTTACCTACGAGCAGTACTTC